This TCR beta chain was recorded in a study of T cell responses to AZD1222 COVID-19 vaccine (TCRdb year 2021). Turning to the overall study: TCR sequencing covered roughly 230 trial participants: about 210 given two doses of AZD1222 and approximately 26 given two doses of MenACWY control vaccine. Trial participants were enrolled by age into subgroups of 18-55, 56-69 and 70-plus years, and about 150, 27 and 61 TCR-sequenced participants, respectively, were included in these subgroups.

The CDR3 spans 15 residues, from the cysteine through the phenylalanine. Only CDR3 DNA remains: 45 bases, in frame from the first base. CDR1 SGHVS and CDR2 FQNEAQ are derived from the germline V gene. The V end loses 5 bases and the J end loses 5 bases, and a stretch of 19 bases separates them. A remark on this clone: Its antigen remains unidentified. No base quality values were provided; no much bigger clone lies one nucleotide off.

What this sample's time point label stands for: about 28 days (+/-7) after the second vaccine dose. AZD1222 recipients given second doses at about 4 weeks or at about 12 weeks were pooled, since spike-specific TCR depth and breadth were not found to differ between the two schedules. Vaccinee samples came from UK trials COV001 and COV002, including a single-blind randomized controlled phase 2/3 trial of AZD1222 (ChAdOx1 nCoV-19) in healthy adults. Trial participant PBMC samples were collected at day 0 and day 28 after the second dose for TCRbeta chain sequencing. The CDR3 regions of human TCRbeta chains were analyzed by immunosequencing. Under the source paper's analysis protocol: Repertoire TCRs were matched against a reference library of SARS-CoV-2-specific TCRs generated with the MIRA antigen-specificity platform. Breadth meant the fraction of unique TCRs that were SARS-CoV-2-associated, whereas depth meant the fraction of total T cells that were SARS-CoV-2-associated. Using the MIRA data, each spike-specific TCR was assigned both to the spike region to which the TCR was reactive and to a CD4 or CD8 class. Log10-transformed breadth and depth values were compared by one-way ANOVA with Sidak's multiple comparisons tests. TCRdb retrieved this table from immuneACCESS and kept in-frame rearrangements only. Not all clones are present; in checked studies, unresolved V genes account for under half, and no reason is known for the remainder. The V and J calls and the clone size are those of that table, but D and trimming were determined from the DNA. Across this sample there are roughly 120,000 clones, with around 89% seen only once. 6.5% to 7.5% of the sample is held by the ten biggest clonotypes.

On the study overall, not on this receptor specifically: Participants were mostly white British, with more females than males. The authors suggested clonal diversity may have been underestimated. No day 14 peak-response samples were available, so repertoires were characterized only after the peak T cell response. In the small 56-69-year group, the increase in depth fell short of significance, most likely because of low power. After two AZD1222 doses, spike-specific TCR breadth and depth were significantly higher than at day 0 and than in MenACWY recipients. Conclusions about previously exposed vaccinees are limited, since just a handful of AZD1222 recipients were seropositive for SARS-CoV-2 at baseline. Nearly half of unique spike-specific TCRs reportedly recognized epitopes outside regions mutated in the B.1.351 and B.1.1.7 variants. Vaccine-associated CD4 TCRs spanned the whole spike protein, with dominant responses in regions 160-218 and 743-854.

The rearrangement joined TRBV7-8 to TRBJ2-7; no D gene is confidently identified. Sequenced here: peripheral blood, sampled 28 days after the second AZD1222 dose. This TCR came from an adult who received the AZD1222 COVID-19 vaccine. The CDR3 region: CASSPPFGSGDEQYF. The DNA reads TGTGCCAGCAGCCCACCGTTTGGGTCTGGAGACGAGCAGTACTTC.